The text below deals with one T cell receptor beta chain. This clone has only a few counts. Its antigen remains undetermined. The record has no base qualities; no much larger clone is one base away. High-throughput TCRbeta CDR3 sequencing of frozen genomic DNA was performed by immunoSEQ, including PCR amplification, mapping, bias correction and internal controls. The study's processing was this. Only productive rearrangements were retained, with each unique TCRbeta sequence defined by its CDR3 nucleotide sequence together with its V and J gene. For classification of a sequence as donor-reactive, at least 5-fold expansion in CFSE-low cells relative to unstimulated pre-transplant cells and a frequency of at least 0.01% were required. Per-subject minimum frequency thresholds, based on the lowest-template unstimulated sample, ensured at least 90% detection power. Repertoire turnover was measured by Jensen-Shannon divergence between the top 1000 TCRbeta sequences post- and pre-transplant. Changes in detection of donor-reactive sequences were tested with two-sided Fisher's exact tests. The source is immuneACCESS, and TCRdb retained only in-frame sequences with V and J called. Part of the clones is not carried over; for the studies checked, unresolved V genes explain less than half of this, and the remainder is unexplained. The V and J calls and the clone size are those of that table, but D and trimming were determined from the DNA. For this sample there are about 76,000 clones; around 78% appear just once. The ten largest account for less than 3.5% of the sample.

The data were obtained in a study of T cell clones after liver transplantation (dated by TCRdb to the late 2010s). Broadly, across the study: Samples were obtained from ITN030ST, a randomized trial in which withdrawal of immunosuppression was attempted within 2 years of liver transplantation. Until randomization at 12-24 months post-transplant, subjects were given standard immunosuppression, with no induction therapy. As an antigen-independent comparator for the donor-reactive sequences, third party-reactive TCRbeta sequences from pre-transplant MLRs were identified as well. Tolerance meant complete immunosuppression withdrawal for at least one year without liver enzymes rising beyond twice the upper limit of normal. Three of the eight recipients were HCV-positive; the others were transplanted for non-autoimmune, non-viral indications. Donor-reactive T cell clones were identified by TCRbeta sequencing after a pre-transplant mixed lymphocyte reaction and then tracked in post-transplant blood. Blood samples were collected pre-transplant, pre-randomization before withdrawal, and post-randomization after either full withdrawal or failed withdrawal. The study cohort included 8 liver transplant recipients, of whom 3 were classified as tolerant and 5 as non-tolerant.

Results the study describes overall, beyond this receptor: In 5 of 8 subjects, circulating donor-reactive CD4 TCRbeta sequences decreased significantly after transplant, regardless of tolerance or HCV status. Donor-reactive sequences decreased more than third party-reactive sequences, which suggests partial antigen-specific deletion that was not related to withdrawal success. Because of small, heterogeneous patient numbers and non-standardized post-transplant time points, the conclusions were only preliminary. Once repertoire turnover was taken into account, donor-reactive detection showed a significant reduction for CD4 in 7 of 8 subjects and for CD8 in 8 of 8. Because no allograft tissue specimens were available, donor-reactive T cells may have migrated into the graft instead of being deleted. In a couple of subjects, low numbers of available donor cells limited the measurable donor-reactive repertoire.

Thawed unstimulated PBMCs were stained for CD3, CD4 and CD8 and FACS-sorted into CD3+CD4+ and CD3+CD8+ populations. All 8 studied subjects were randomized to withdrawal of immunosuppression. The Qiagen DNeasy Blood and Tissue Kit was used for genomic DNA isolation. Taken from the germline V gene, the CDR1 and CDR2 loops are SNHLY and FYNNEI. V was cut back by 4 bases and J by 0 bases, leaving a gap of 7 bases between them. The CDR3 measures 14 amino acids from cysteine to phenylalanine. Only the CDR3 portion is preserved as DNA: 42 bases, with reading frame beginning at the first base. Sequences were derived from CD4+ T cells from blood, sampled at the 22-month timepoint. The TCR was taken from a human patient who received a liver transplant. Some T cells seen after a transplant may have their origin in the graft donor. The chain was built from TRBV2 and TRBJ1-5, with the D gene too uncertain to name. The bases are TGTGCCAGCAGTGCCGGATTTAGCAATCAGCCCCAGCATTTT. Its protein product is CASSAGFSNQPQHF.